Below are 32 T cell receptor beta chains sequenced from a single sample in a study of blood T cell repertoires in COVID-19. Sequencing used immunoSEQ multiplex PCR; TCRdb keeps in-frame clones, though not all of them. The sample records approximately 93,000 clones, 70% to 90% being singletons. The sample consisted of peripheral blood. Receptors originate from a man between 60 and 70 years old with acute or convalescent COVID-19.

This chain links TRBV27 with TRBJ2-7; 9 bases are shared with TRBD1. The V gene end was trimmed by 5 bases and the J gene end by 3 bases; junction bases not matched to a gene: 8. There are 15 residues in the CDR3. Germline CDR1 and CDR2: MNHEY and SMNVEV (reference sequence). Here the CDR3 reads CASSPAGTGNYEQYF. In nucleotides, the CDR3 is TGTGCCAGCAGTCCGGCCGGGACAGGGAACTACGAGCAGTACTTC.

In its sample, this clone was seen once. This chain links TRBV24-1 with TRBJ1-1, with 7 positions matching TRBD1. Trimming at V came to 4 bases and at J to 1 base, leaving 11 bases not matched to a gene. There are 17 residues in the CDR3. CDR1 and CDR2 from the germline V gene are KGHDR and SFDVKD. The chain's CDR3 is CATSDTRREGANTEAFF. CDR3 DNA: TGTGCCACCAGTGACACCCGGCGGGAGGGGGCGAACACTGAAGCTTTCTTT.

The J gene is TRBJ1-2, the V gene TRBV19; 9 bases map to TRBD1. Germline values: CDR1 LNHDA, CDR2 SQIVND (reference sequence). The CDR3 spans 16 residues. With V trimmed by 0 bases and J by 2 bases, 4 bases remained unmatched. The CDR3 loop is CASSIDGDRANYGYTF. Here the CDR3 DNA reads TGTGCCAGTAGTATAGACGGGGACAGGGCAAACTATGGCTACACCTTC.

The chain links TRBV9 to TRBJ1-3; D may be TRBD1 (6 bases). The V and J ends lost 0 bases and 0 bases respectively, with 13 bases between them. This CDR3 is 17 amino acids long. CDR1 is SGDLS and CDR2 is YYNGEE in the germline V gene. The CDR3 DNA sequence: TGTGCCAGCAGCGTAGAGATAGGGGGTAACTCTGGAAACACCATATATTTT. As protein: CASSVEIGGNSGNTIYF.

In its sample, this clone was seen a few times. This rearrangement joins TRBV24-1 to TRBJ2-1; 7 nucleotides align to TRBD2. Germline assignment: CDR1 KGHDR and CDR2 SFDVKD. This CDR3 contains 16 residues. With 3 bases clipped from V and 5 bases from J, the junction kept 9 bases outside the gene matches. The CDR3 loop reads CATSDITGRGDNEQFF. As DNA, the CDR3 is TGTGCCACCAGTGATATCACGGGACGGGGGGACAATGAGCAGTTCTTC.

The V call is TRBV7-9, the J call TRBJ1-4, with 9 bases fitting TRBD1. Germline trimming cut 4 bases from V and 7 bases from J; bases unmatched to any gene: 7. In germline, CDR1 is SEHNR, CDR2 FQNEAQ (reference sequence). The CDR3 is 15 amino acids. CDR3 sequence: CASSSHRGLGEKLFF. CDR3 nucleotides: TGTGCCAGCAGCTCCCACAGGGGGCTTGGTGAAAAACTGTTTTTT.

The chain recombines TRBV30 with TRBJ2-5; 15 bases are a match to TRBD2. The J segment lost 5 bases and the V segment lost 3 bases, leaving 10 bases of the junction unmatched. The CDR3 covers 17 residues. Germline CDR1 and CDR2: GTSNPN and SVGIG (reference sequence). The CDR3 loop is CAWSLGTSGGMWETQYF. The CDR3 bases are TGTGCCTGGAGCCTTGGGACTAGCGGGGGGATGTGGGAGACCCAGTACTTC.

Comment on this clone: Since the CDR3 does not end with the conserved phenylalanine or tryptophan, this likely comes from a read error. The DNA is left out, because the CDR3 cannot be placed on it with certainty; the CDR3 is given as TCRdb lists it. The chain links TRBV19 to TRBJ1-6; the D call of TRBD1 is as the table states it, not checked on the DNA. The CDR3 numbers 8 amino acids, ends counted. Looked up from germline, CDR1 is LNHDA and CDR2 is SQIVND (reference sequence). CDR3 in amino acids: CASRWAQT.

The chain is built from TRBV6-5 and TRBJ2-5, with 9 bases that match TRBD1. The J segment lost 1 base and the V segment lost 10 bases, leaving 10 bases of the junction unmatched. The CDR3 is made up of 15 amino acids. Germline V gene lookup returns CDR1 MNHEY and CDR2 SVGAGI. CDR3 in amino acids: CATSKPTGGQETQYF. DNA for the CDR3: TGTGCCACCTCCAAACCGACAGGGGGCCAAGAGACCCAGTACTTC.

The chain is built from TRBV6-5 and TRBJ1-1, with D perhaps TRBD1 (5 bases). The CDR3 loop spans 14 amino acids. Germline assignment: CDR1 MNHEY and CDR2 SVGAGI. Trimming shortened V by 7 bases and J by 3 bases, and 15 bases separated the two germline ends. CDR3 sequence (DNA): TGTGCCAGCACCCCGGGAGGGGTGGACACTGAAGCTTTCTTT. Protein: CASTPGGVDTEAFF.

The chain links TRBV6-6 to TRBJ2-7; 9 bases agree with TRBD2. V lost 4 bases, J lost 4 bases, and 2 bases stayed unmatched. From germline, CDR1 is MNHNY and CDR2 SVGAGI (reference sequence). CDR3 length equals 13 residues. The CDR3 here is CASSSLAGYEQYF. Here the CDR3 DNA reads TGTGCCAGCAGTTCCCTAGCGGGATACGAGCAGTACTTC.

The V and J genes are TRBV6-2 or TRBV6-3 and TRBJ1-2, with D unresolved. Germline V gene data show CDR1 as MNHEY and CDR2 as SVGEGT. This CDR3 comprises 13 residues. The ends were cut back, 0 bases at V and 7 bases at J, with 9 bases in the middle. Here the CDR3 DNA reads TGTGCCAGCAGTTACTCGAGGATAGTTGGCTACACCTTC. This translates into CASSYSRIVGYTF.

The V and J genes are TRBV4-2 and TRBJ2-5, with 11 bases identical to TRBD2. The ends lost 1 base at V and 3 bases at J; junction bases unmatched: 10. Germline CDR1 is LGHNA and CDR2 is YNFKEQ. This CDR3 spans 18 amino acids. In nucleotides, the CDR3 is TGTGCCAGCAGCCAAGTCCCCTGGGGTAGCGGGGGGGAAGAGACCCAGTACTTC. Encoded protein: CASSQVPWGSGGEETQYF.

CDR3 protein: CASSEGINPGVGYTF. As DNA, the CDR3 is TGTGCCAGCAGTGAGGGGATCAATCCAGGGGTTGGCTACACCTTC. The rearrangement joins TRBV25-1 to TRBJ1-2; D is perhaps TRBD1 (6 bases). The CDR3 spans 15 residues. Trimming removed 3 bases at V and 7 bases at J, with 18 bases between. The germline CDR1 and CDR2 sequences are MGHDK and SYGVNS.

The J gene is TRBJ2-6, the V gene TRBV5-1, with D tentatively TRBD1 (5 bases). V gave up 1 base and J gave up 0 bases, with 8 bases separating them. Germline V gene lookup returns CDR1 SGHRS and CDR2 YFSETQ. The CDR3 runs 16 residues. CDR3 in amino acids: CASSLRQSSGANVLTF. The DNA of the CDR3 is TGCGCCAGCAGCTTGAGACAGAGCTCTGGGGCCAACGTCCTGACTTTC. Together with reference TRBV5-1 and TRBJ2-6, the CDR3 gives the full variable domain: KAGVTQTPRYLIKTRGQQVTLSCSPISGHRSVSWYQQTPGQGLQFLFEYFSETQRNKGNFPGRFSGRQFSNSRSEMNVSTLELGDSALYLCASSLRQSSGANVLTFGAGSRLTVL.

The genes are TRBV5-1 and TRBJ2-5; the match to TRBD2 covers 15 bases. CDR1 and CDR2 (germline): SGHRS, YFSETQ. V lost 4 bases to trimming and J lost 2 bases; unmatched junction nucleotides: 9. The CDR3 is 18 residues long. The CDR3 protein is CASSKSRTSGREQETQYF. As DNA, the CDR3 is TGCGCCAGCAGCAAATCACGGACTAGCGGGAGGGAGCAAGAGACCCAGTACTTC.

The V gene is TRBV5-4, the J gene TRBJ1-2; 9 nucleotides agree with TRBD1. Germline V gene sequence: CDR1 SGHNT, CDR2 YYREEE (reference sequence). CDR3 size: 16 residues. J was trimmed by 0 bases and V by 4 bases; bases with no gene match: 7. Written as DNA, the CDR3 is TGTGCCAGCAGCATACCCGGACAGGGGTCTAACTATGGCTACACCTTC. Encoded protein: CASSIPGQGSNYGYTF.

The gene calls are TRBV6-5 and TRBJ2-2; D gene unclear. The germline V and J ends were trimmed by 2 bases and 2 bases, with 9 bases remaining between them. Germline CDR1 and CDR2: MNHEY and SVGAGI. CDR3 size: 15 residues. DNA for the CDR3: TGTGCCAGCAGTTACGGGCCAGACAACACCGGGGAGCTGTTTTTT. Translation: CASSYGPDNTGELFF.

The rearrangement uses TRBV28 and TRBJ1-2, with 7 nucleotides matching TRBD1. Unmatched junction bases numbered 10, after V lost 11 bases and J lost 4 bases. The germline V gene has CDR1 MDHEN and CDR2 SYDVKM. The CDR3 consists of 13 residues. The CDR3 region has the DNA TGTGCCGGCGCGGGACAGTTCTTCTATGGCTACACCTTC. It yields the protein CAGAGQFFYGYTF.

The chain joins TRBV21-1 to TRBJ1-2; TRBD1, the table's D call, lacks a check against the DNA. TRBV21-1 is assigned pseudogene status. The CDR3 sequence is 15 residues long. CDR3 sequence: CASSKQAGTNYGYTF. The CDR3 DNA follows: TGTGCCAGCAGCAAACAAGCAGGCACTAACTATGGCTACACCTTC.

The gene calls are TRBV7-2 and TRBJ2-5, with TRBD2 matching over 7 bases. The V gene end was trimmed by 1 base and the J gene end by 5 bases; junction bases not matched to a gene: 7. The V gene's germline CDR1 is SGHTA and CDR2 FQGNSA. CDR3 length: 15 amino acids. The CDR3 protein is CASSLGGGSRETQYF. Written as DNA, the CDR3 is TGTGCCAGCAGCTTAGGGGGCGGGAGTAGGGAGACCCAGTACTTC. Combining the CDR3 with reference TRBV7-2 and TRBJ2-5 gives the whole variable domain GAGVSQSPSNKVTEKGKDVELRCDPISGHTALYWYRQSLGQGLEFLIYFQGNSAPDKSGLPSDRFSAERTGGSVSTLTIQRTQQEDSAVYLCASSLGGGSRETQYFGPGTRLLVL.

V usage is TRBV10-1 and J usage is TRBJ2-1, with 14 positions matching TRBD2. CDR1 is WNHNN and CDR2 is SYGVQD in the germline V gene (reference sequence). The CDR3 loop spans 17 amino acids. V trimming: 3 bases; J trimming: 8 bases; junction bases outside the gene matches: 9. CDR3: CASSDRRLAGGPDEQFF. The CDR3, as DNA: TGCGCCAGCAGTGACCGACGACTAGCGGGAGGGCCCGATGAGCAGTTCTTC.

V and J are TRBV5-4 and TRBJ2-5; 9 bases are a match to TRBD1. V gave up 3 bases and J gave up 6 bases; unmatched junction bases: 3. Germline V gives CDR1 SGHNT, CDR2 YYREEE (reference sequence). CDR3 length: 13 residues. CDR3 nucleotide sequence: TGTGCCAGCAGCTCAGACAGGGGGAAGACCCAGTACTTC. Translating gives CASSSDRGKTQYF.

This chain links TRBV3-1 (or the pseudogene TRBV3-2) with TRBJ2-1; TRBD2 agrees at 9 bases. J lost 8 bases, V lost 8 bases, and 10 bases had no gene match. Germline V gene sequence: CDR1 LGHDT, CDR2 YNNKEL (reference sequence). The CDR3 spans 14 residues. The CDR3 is CASVGTSRWDEQFF. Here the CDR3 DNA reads TGTGCCAGCGTGGGGACTAGCCGTTGGGATGAGCAGTTCTTC.

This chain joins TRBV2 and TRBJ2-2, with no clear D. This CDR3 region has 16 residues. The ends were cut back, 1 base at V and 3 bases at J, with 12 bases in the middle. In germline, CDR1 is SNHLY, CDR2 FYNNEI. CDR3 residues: CASSEGQPADTGELFF. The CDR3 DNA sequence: TGTGCCAGCAGTGAAGGTCAACCCGCGGACACCGGGGAGCTGTTTTTT. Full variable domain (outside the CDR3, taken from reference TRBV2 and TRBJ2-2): EPEVTQTPSHQVTQMGQEVILRCVPISNHLYFYWYRQILGQKVEFLVSFYNNEISEKSEIFDDQFSVERPDGSNFTLKIRSTKLEDSAMYFCASSEGQPADTGELFFGEGSRLTVL.

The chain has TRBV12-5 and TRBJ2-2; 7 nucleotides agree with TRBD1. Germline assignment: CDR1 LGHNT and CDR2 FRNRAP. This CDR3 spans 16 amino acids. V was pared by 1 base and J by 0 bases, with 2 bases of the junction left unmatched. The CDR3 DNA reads TGTGCTAGTGGTTTGGGGCAGGGGGCGAACACCGGGGAGCTGTTTTTT. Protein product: CASGLGQGANTGELFF.

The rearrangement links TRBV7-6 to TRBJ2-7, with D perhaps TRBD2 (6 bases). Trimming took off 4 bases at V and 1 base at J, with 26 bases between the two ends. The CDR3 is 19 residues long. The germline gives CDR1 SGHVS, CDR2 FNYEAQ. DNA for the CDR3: TGTGCCAGCAGCTCGATACCTAGCGAGGGGTCTCCTTTTTCCTACGAGCAGTACTTC. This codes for CASSSIPSEGSPFSYEQYF.

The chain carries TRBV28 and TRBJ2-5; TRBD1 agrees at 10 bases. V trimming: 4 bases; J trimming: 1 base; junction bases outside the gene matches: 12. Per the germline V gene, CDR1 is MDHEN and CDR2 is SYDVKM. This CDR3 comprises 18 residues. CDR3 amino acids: CASSSTTGTGVIQETQYF. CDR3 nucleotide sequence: TGTGCCAGCAGTTCGACAACCGGGACAGGGGTGATCCAAGAGACCCAGTACTTC.

In DNA, the CDR3 is TGTGCCAGCAGCTTGGTCAGGGGGAGTGGTGGAAACACCATATATTTT. The encoded protein is CASSLVRGSGGNTIYF. The chain joins TRBV5-6 to TRBJ1-3, with 7 bases aligning to TRBD1. The CDR3 is 16 amino acids. Germline assignment: CDR1 SGHDT and CDR2 YYEEEE. The V and J ends lost 0 bases and 3 bases, in that order; junction bases with no gene match: 6.

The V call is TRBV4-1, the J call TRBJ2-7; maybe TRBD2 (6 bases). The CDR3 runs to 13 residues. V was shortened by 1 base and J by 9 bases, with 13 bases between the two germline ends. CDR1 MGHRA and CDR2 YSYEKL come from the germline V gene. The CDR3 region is CASSQVRLVSQYF. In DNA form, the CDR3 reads TGCGCCAGCAGCCAAGTGCGACTAGTATCGCAGTACTTC.

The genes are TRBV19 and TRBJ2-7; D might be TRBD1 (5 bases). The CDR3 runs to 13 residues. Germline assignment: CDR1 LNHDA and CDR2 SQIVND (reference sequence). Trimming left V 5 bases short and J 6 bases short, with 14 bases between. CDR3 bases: TGTGCCAGTAGTGCCAGGGCGCCAGCCGAGCAGTACTTC. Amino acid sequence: CASSARAPAEQYF. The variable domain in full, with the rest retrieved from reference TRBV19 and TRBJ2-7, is DGGITQSPKYLFRKEGQNVTLSCEQNLNHDAMYWYRQDPGQGLRLIYYSQIVNDFQKGDIAEGYSVSREKKESFPLTVTSAQKNPTAFYLCASSARAPAEQYFGPGTRLTVT.

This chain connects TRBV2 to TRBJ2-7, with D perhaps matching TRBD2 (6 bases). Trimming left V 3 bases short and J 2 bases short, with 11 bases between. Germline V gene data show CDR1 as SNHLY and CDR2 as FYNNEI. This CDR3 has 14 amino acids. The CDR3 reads CASSDGGITYEQYF. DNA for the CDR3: TGTGCCAGCAGTGATGGGGGGATCACCTACGAGCAGTACTTC.